Listed below are T cell receptor beta chains from one sample, sequenced in a study of cytomegalovirus exposure and HLA in healthy donors. TCRdb's copy holds only in-frame clones and misses some; the assay was immunoSEQ multiplex PCR. The sample lists 150,000 to 200,000 clones; around four fifths were seen once. The sample was PBMCs. These receptors all come from a female donor in good health and CMV-seronegative. Each CDR3 is given with its conserved first and last residue. A D gene is named only where the DNA matches it firmly. Clone size is given for some rows only: seen once, a few or many times, or a class if the clone is expanded.

D gene | clone size | J gene | V gene | CDR3 length | CDR3 DNA | CDR3 protein
- | - | TRBJ2-7 | TRBV21-1 | 15 | TGTGCCAGCAGCAAAGTATACGGGGTATCCTACGAGCAGTACTTC | CASSKVYGVSYEQYF
- | - | TRBJ2-7 | TRBV28 | 14 | TGTGCCAGCAGTCCCCGGGACTCCGCGTGGGTGCAGTACTTC | CASSPRDSAWVQYF
- | - | TRBJ1-6 | TRBV7-2 | 13 | TGTGCCAGCAGCTTTGGCGGTTATTCACCCCTCCACTTT | CASSFGGYSPLHF
- | - | TRBJ2-3 | TRBV30 | 15 | TGTGCCTGGAGTGTACAAGGAGGTTACACAGATACGCAGTATTTT | CAWSVQGGYTDTQYF
TRBD2 | - | TRBJ2-2 | TRBV19 | 16 | TGTGCCAGCGCAGTACTAGCGGGGGGGTACACCGGGGAGCTGTTTTTT | CASAVLAGGYTGELFF
TRBD1 | - | TRBJ2-4 | TRBV5-4 | 17 | TGTGCCAGCAGCTTAAATCCGGGACAGATAGCCAAAAACATTCAGTACTTC | CASSLNPGQIAKNIQYF
TRBD1 | - | TRBJ1-6 | TRBV7-2 | 16 | TGTGCCAGCAGCTTAGTTCCGGGACAGGGAATGGGGACCCTCCACTTT | CASSLVPGQGMGTLHF
TRBD2 | - | TRBJ2-7 | TRBV19 | 13 | TGTGCCAGTAGTGTTACTAGCGGGAGTAAGCAGTACTTC | CASSVTSGSKQYF
- | - | TRBJ2-1 | TRBV6-5 | 14 | TGTGCCAGCGGTCTGGTAGCGGTCGTCAATGAGCAGTTCTTC | CASGLVAVVNEQFF
- | once | TRBJ2-7 | TRBV20-1 | 11 | TGCAGTGGCCGGGGAAGCTACGAGCAGTACTTC | CSGRGSYEQYF
TRBD1 | - | TRBJ1-5 | TRBV29-1 | 15 | TGCAGCGTCCGAGGGGGACAGGGGAGCAATCAGCCCCAGCATTTT | CSVRGGQGSNQPQHF
- | - | TRBJ1-1 | TRBV19 | 13 | TGTGCCAGTACTGACAGGATGAACACTGAAGCTTTCTTT | CASTDRMNTEAFF
TRBD1 | - | TRBJ1-2 | TRBV6-5 | 12 | TGTGCCATAGGAGACAGGGGGCACGGCTACACCTTC | CAIGDRGHGYTF
TRBD2 | - | TRBJ2-3 | TRBV5-1 | 18 | TGCGCCAGCAGCTTGGGGACTAGCGGGAGGACTAGCACAGATACGCAGTATTTT | CASSLGTSGRTSTDTQYF
TRBD2 | - | TRBJ2-1 | TRBV7-2 | 18 | TGTGCCAGTAGGACTAGCGGGGGGGCAATGATCTCCTACAATGAGCAGTTCTTC | CASRTSGGAMISYNEQFF
- | - | TRBJ1-1 | TRBV4-1 | 14 | TGCGCCAGCAGCCAAGTACAGTCTAACACTGAAGCTTTCTTT | CASSQVQSNTEAFF
- | - | TRBJ1-1 | TRBV18 | 14 | TGTGCCAGCTCACCGCTTAATAGTCGGACTGAAGCTTTCTTT | CASSPLNSRTEAFF